Shown below are 6 T cell receptor beta chains from a single sample sequenced in a study of shared clonotypes between healthy human individuals. This table comes from immunoSEQ multiplex PCR, and its TCRdb copy is limited to in-frame clones, with some not included. Of about 2.3 million clones listed, about nine tenths are singletons. Sequenced input: naive CD4+ T cells from PBMCs. Subset meaning: CD45RA+ positively selected. The receptors stem from a man younger than 30 in good health. Some clones in this sample may be carry-over from other donors' samples.

In this sample, this clone turned up once. The chain couples TRBV6-1 to TRBJ2-5, with 8 bases fitting TRBD1. Trimming removed 1 base from V and 7 bases from J; junction bases left unmatched: 5. The CDR3 has 14 amino acids. Germline V gene lookup returns CDR1 MNHNS and CDR2 SASEGT. Written as DNA, the CDR3 is TGTGCCAGCAGTGAAGGGACAGGGCAGGGGACCCAGTACTTC. As protein: CASSEGTGQGTQYF.

This clone was observed a few times. The chain is built from TRBV20-1 and TRBJ1-5, with D unclear. From germline, CDR1 is DFQATT and CDR2 SNEGSKA (reference sequence). The CDR3 is made up of 11 amino acids. V lost 4 bases to trimming and J lost 4 bases, with 5 bases between them. The CDR3, as DNA: TGCAGTGCTATGGGGAATCAGCCCCAGCATTTT. It is translated as CSAMGNQPQHF.

The rearrangement joins TRBV14 to TRBJ1-2, with D unclear. The CDR3 contains 16 residues. Germline CDR1 and CDR2: SGHDN and FVKESK. With 4 bases removed from V and 1 base from J, the gap between germline ends came to 16 bases. Written as DNA, the CDR3 is TGTGCCAGCAGCCCCAACCTGGGAGAGCTTAACTATGGCTACACCTTC. This translates into CASSPNLGELNYGYTF.

The chain links TRBV7-2 to TRBJ1-2, with TRBD1 matching over 7 bases. With V trimmed by 5 bases and J by 2 bases, 5 bases remained unmatched. From germline, CDR1 is SGHTA and CDR2 FQGNSA. The CDR3 loop spans 14 amino acids. The CDR3 protein is CASSQKGQNYGYTF. The CDR3 DNA is TGTGCCAGCAGCCAAAAGGGACAGAACTATGGCTACACCTTC.

This clone showed up just once. The chain is built from TRBV15 and TRBJ2-1; D is unresolved. The CDR3 sequence is 16 residues long. CDR1 and CDR2 from the germline V gene are LNHNV and YYDKDF (reference sequence). Trimming stripped 0 bases from V and 0 bases from J, with 9 bases between. Written as DNA, the CDR3 is TGTGCCACCAGCAGAGATTACCAGAGCTCCTACAATGAGCAGTTCTTC. Its translation: CATSRDYQSSYNEQFF.

The V and J genes are TRBV25-1 and TRBJ2-7; D ambiguous. Gene TRBJ2-5 matches the end of the DNA better, so the J call may be wrong. This CDR3 spans 14 amino acids. Germline-derived CDR1 and CDR2 are MGHDK and SYGVNS. DNA of the CDR3: TGTGCCAGCAGTGAATACTACCGCGATGGGACCCAGTACTTC. It codes for CASSEYYRDGTQYF.